What follows is one T cell receptor (beta chain) and its context. This CDR3 is built from 14 residues. Trimming cost V 3 bases and J 5 bases; bases outside gene matches: 7. The germline gives CDR1 SGHTA, CDR2 FQGNSA. This specimen comes from a study of OX40 agonist ivuxolimab in advanced cancers. About the research overall: A history of anti-PD-1, anti-PD-L1 or anti-CTLA-4 therapy was acceptable, and roughly 40% had some.

Assay used: immunoSEQ multiplex PCR; TCRdb lists only in-frame clones, some missing. The repertoire holds around 38,000 clones, with around 82% as singletons. This chain uses TRBV7-2 with TRBJ2-7; 7 bases are a match to TRBD2. The receptor comes from an adult with an advanced solid tumor such as melanoma, head and neck, liver or kidney cancer. Here the sequenced sample was CD4+ or CD8+ T cells sorted from blood, taken in a trial of the OX40 agonist ivuxolimab. DNA for the CDR3: TGTGCCAGCAGCTTCGGCGGGAGCCTGAACGAGCAGTACTTC. Protein: CASSFGGSLNEQYF.